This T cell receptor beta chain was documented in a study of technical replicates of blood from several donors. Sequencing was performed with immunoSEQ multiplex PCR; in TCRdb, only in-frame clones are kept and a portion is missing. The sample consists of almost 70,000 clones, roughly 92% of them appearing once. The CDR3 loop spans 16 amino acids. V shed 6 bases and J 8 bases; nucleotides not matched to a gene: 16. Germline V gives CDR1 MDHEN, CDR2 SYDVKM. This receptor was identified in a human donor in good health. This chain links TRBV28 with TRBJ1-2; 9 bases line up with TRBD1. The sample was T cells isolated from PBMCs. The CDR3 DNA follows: TGTGCCAGCAGGGGCCTCGGGACAGGGACCCGAACCGGCTACACCTTC. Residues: CASRGLGTGTRTGYTF.